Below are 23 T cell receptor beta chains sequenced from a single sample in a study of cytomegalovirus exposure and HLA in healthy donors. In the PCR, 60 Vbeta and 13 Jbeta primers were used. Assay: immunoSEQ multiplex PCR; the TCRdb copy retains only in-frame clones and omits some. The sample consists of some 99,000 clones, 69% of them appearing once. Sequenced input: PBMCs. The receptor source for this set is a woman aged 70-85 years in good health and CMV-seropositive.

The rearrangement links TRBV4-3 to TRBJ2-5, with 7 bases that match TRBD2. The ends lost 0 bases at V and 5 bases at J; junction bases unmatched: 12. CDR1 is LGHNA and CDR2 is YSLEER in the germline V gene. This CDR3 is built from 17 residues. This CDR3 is CASSQDIGLVGWETQYF. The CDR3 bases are TGCGCCAGCAGCCAAGATATTGGACTAGTTGGATGGGAGACCCAGTACTTC.

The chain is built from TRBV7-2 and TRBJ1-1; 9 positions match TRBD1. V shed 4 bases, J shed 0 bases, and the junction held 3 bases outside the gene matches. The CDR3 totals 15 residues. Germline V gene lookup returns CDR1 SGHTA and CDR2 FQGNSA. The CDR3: CASSSTGGLNTEAFF. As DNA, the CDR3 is TGTGCCAGCAGCTCTACAGGGGGCCTGAACACTGAAGCTTTCTTT. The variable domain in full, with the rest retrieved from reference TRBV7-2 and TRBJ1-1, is GAGVSQSPSNKVTEKGKDVELRCDPISGHTALYWYRQSLGQGLEFLIYFQGNSAPDKSGLPSDRFSAERTGGSVSTLTIQRTQQEDSAVYLCASSSTGGLNTEAFFGQGTRLTVV.

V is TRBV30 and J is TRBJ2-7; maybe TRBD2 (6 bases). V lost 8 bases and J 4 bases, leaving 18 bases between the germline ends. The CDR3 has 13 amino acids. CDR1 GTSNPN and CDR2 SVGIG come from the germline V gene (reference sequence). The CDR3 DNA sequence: TGTGCCCTGGTAGCGGATAGAGGGTACGAGCAGTACTTC. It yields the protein CALVADRGYEQYF.

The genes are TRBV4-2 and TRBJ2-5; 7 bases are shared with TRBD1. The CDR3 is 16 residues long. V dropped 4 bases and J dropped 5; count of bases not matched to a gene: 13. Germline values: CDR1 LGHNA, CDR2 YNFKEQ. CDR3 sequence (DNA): TGTGCCAGCAGCCTGATAGGGGGCGACTCCGGGGAGACCCAGTACTTC. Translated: CASSLIGGDSGETQYF.

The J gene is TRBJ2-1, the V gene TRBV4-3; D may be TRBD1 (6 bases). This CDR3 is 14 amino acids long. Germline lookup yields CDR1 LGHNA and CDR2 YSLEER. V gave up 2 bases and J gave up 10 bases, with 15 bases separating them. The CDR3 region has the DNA TGCGCCAGCAGCCAAACAGCAGGGGCTGGGGAGCAGTTCTTC. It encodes CASSQTAGAGEQFF.

CDR3: CASSQGSGAGGPYTQYF. CDR3 sequence (DNA): TGCGCCAGCAGCCAAGGGTCAGGAGCGGGGGGGCCATATACGCAGTATTTT. This rearrangement joins TRBV4-1 to TRBJ2-3; 10 nucleotides align to TRBD2. V shed 1 base and J 7 bases; nucleotides not matched to a gene: 11. Looked up from germline, CDR1 is MGHRA and CDR2 is YSYEKL. This CDR3 region has 17 residues.

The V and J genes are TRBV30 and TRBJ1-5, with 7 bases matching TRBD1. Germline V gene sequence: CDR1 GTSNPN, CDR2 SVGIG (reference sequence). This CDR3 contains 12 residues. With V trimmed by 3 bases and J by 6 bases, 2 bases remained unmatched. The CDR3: CAWSSGGQPQHF. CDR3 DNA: TGTGCCTGGAGCTCAGGGGGTCAGCCCCAGCATTTT. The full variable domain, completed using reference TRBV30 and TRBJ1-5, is SQTIHQWPATLVQPVGSPLSLECTVEGTSNPNLYWYRQAAGRGLQLLFYSVGIGQISSEVPQNLSASRPQDRQFILSSKKLLLSDSGFYLCAWSSGGQPQHFGDGTRLSIL.

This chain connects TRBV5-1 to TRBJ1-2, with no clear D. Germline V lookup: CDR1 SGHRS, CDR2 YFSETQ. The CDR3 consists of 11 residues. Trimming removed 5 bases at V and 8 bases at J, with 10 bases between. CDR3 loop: CASRDYVGYTF. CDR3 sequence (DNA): TGCGCCAGCAGGGACTATGTAGGCTACACCTTC.

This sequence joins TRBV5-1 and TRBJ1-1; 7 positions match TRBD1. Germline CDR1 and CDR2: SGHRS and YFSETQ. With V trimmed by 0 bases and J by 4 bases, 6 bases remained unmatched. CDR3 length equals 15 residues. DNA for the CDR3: TGCGCCAGCAGCTTGGAGGGACAGCCGGCCACTGAAGCTTTCTTT. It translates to CASSLEGQPATEAFF.

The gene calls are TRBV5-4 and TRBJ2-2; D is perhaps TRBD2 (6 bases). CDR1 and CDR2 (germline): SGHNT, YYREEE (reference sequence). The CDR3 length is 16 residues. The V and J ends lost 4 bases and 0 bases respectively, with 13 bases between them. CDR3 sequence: CASSTGGSANTGELFF. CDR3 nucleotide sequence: TGTGCCAGCAGCACCGGGGGATCCGCGAACACCGGGGAGCTGTTTTTT.

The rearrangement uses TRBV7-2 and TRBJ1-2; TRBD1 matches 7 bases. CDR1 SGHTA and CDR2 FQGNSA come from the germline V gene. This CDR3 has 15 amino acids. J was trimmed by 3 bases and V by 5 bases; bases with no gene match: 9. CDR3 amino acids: CASSPRAGGDYGYTF. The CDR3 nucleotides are TGTGCCAGCAGCCCCCGAGCAGGGGGTGACTATGGCTACACCTTC.

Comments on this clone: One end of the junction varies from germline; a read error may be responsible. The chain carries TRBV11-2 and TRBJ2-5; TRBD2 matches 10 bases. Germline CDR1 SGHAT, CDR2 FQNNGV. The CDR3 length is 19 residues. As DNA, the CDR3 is TGTGCCAGCACCTTAAGGGTAAGCGGGGGGGGTGGGGTGGAAGAGACCCAGTACTTC. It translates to CASTLRVSGGGGVEETQYF.

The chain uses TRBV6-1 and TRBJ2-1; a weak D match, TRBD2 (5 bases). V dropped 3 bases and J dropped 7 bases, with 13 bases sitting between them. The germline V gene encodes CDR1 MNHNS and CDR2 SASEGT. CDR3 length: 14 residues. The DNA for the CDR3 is TGTGCCAGCAGTGAGGCGAACCCGGGGAATGAGCAGTTCTTC. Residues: CASSEANPGNEQFF.

The CDR3 coding sequence is TGTGCCAGCAGAACCGGGAAGGAAAATGAGCAGTTCTTC. It codes for CASRTGKENEQFF. This chain links TRBV27 with TRBJ2-1; D perhaps matches TRBD2 (5 bases). V was shortened by 6 bases and J by 7 bases, with 13 bases between the two germline ends. This CDR3 is 13 amino acids long. Germline loops: CDR1 MNHEY, CDR2 SMNVEV (reference sequence).

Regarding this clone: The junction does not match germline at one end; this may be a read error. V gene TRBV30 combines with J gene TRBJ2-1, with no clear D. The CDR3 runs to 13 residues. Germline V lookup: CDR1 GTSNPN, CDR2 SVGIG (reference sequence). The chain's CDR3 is CARSVNRYNEQFF. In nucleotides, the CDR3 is TGTGCCAGGAGTGTAAACAGATACAATGAGCAGTTCTTC.

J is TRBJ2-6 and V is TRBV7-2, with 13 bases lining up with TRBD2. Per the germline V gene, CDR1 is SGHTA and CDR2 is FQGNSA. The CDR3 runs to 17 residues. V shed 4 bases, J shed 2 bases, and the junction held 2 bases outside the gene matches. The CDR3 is CASSSGTSGTGANVLTF. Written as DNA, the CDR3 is TGTGCCAGCAGCTCCGGGACTAGCGGGACTGGGGCCAACGTCCTGACTTTC.

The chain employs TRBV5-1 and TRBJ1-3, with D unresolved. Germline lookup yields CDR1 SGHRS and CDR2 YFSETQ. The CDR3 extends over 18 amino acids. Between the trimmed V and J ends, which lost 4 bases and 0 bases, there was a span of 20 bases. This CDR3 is CASSPGSLTLNSGNTIYF. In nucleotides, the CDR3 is TGCGCCAGCAGCCCGGGTAGCCTAACCCTAAACTCTGGAAACACCATATATTTT.

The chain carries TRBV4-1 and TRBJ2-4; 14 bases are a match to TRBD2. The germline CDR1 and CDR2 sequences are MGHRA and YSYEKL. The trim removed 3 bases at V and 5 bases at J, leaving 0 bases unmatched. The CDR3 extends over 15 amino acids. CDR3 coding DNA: TGCGCCAGCAGCCAGGGACTAGCGGGGGAAAACATTCAGTACTTC. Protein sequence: CASSQGLAGENIQYF.

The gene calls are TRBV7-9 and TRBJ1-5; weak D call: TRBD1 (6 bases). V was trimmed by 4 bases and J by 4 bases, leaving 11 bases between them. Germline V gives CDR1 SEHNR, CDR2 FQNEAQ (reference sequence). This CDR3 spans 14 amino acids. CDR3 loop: CASSSVGQNQPQHF. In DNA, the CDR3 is TGTGCCAGCAGCTCCGTCGGACAGAATCAGCCCCAGCATTTT.

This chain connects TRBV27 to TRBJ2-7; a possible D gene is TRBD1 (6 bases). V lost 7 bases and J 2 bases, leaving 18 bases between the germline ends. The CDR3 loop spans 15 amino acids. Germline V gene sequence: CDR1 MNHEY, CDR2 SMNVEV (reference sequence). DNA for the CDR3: TGTGCCAGCACCCTGAACTCCAGGGGCGCCTACGAGCAGTACTTC. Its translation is CASTLNSRGAYEQYF.

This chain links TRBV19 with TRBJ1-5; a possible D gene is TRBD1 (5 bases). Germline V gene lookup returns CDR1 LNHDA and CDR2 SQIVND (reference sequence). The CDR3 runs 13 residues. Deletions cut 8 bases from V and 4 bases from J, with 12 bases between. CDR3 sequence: CASWQGRNQPQHF. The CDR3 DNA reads TGTGCCAGTTGGCAGGGCCGAAATCAGCCCCAGCATTTT.

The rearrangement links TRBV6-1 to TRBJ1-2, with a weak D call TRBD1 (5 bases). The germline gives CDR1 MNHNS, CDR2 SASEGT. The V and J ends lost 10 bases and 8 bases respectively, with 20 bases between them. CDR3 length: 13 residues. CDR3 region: CATTSGPEWGYTF. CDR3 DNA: TGTGCCACCACGTCAGGGCCCGAGTGGGGCTACACCTTC.

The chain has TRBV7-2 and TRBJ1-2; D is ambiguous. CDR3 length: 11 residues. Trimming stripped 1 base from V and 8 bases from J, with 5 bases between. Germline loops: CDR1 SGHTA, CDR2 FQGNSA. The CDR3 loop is CASSLGLGYTF. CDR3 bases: TGTGCCAGCAGCTTAGGGCTGGGCTACACCTTC.